Presented here are 9 T cell receptor beta chains from one specimen sequenced in a study of OX40 agonist ivuxolimab in advanced cancers. This table comes from immunoSEQ multiplex PCR, and its TCRdb copy is limited to in-frame clones, with some not included. The data hold 80,000 or so clones, with 90% observed a single time. The specimen comprised CD4+ or CD8+ T cells sorted from blood, sampled in a trial of the OX40 agonist ivuxolimab. The receptors originated from an adult with an advanced solid tumor such as melanoma, head and neck, liver or kidney cancer.

The chain uses TRBV5-1 and TRBJ2-5, with 9 bases that match TRBD1. Germline loops: CDR1 SGHRS, CDR2 YFSETQ. CDR3 length equals 15 residues. The V gene end was trimmed by 4 bases and the J gene end by 2 bases; junction bases not matched to a gene: 6. CDR3 in amino acids: CASSPGTGWQETQYF. The CDR3 DNA reads as TGCGCCAGCAGCCCGGGGACAGGGTGGCAAGAGACCCAGTACTTC.

The CDR3 coding sequence is TGTGCCAGCAGTTCTCTATCTTCTCCCCGCCGGGACGAGCAGTACTTC. Its translation: CASSSLSSPRRDEQYF. The chain couples TRBV27 to TRBJ2-7; D unclear. This CDR3 has 16 residues. V was pared by 4 bases and J by 5 bases, with 21 bases between. Germline V gene data show CDR1 as MNHEY and CDR2 as SMNVEV (reference sequence).

The V call is TRBV18, the J call TRBJ2-1; 11 nucleotides align to TRBD2. This CDR3 comprises 17 residues. Germline V CDR1 and CDR2: KGHSH, LQKENI. V lost 2 bases to trimming and J lost 8 bases; unmatched junction nucleotides: 11. CDR3 bases: TGTGCCAGCTCACCAAGGCTAGCGGGAGGAGAGGGGCATGAGCAGTTCTTC. This encodes CASSPRLAGGEGHEQFF.

The chain carries TRBV6-6 and TRBJ2-5; TRBD2 aligns across 8 bases. The germline CDR1 and CDR2 sequences are MNHNY and SVGAGI (reference sequence). J was trimmed by 4 bases and V by 10 bases; bases with no gene match: 8. The CDR3 runs to 13 residues. CDR3 DNA sequence: TGTGCCACTACTACGGGGGGGGTAGAGACCCAGTACTTC. It encodes CATTTGGVETQYF.

V is TRBV7-7 and J is TRBJ2-2; D gene unclear. The germline V and J ends were trimmed by 5 bases and 6 bases, with 10 bases remaining between them. This CDR3 is built from 13 residues. Germline V gene sequence: CDR1 SSHAT, CDR2 FNYEAQ (reference sequence). The chain's CDR3 is CASSIPNSGELFF. The DNA for the CDR3 is TGTGCCAGCAGCATACCTAACTCCGGGGAGCTGTTTTTT.

This chain connects TRBV7-3 to TRBJ2-5; D gene uncertain. This CDR3 has 13 amino acids. Germline loops: CDR1 SGHTA, CDR2 FQGTGA. Trimming removed 1 base from V and 1 base from J, with 4 bases in between. The CDR3 loop reads CASSLSGQETQYF. The CDR3 nucleotides are TGTGCCAGCAGCTTAAGCGGCCAAGAGACCCAGTACTTC. The complete variable domain, with remaining parts taken from reference TRBV7-3 and TRBJ2-5, reads GAGVSQTPSNKVTEKGKYVELRCDPISGHTALYWYRQSLGQGPEFLIYFQGTGAADDSGLPNDRFFAVRPEGSVSTLKIQRTERGDSAVYLCASSLSGQETQYFGPGTRLLVL.

The chain uses TRBV4-1 and TRBJ1-5, with D uncertain. The CDR3 extends over 17 amino acids. The germline V and J ends were trimmed by 4 bases and 0 bases, with 16 bases remaining between them. Germline V gene data show CDR1 as MGHRA and CDR2 as YSYEKL. CDR3 coding DNA: TGCGCCAGCAGCCCGGTCCCCCCCGGCTTTAGCAATCAGCCCCAGCATTTT. Its translation: CASSPVPPGFSNQPQHF.

The chain joins TRBV7-6 to TRBJ1-3; D remains unclear. CDR1 is SGHVS, CDR2 FNYEAQ, per germline. There are 16 residues in the CDR3. V lost 0 bases and J lost 0, with 9 bases in between. CDR3 in amino acids: CASSLAPTTSGNTIYF. Written as DNA, the CDR3 is TGTGCCAGCAGCTTAGCGCCCACTACCTCTGGAAACACCATATATTTT.

The V gene is TRBV6-1, the J gene TRBJ2-1, with unresolved D. The CDR3 is made up of 14 amino acids. Trimming took off 6 bases at V and 2 bases at J, with 11 bases between the two ends. Germline assignment: CDR1 MNHNS and CDR2 SASEGT. The CDR3 DNA follows: TGTGCCAGCAGACCCCGGTTCGCCTACAATGAGCAGTTCTTC. This encodes CASRPRFAYNEQFF.